The 30 T cell receptor beta chains given below trace back to one sample, sequenced in a study of T-cell reconstitution after alpha-beta-depleted transplantation in children. This sample's TCRbeta library carried unique molecular identifier barcodes. TCRdb used MiXCR to reprocess the PCR reads, holding one entry per CDR3 protein. Counted here are hundreds of thousands of distinct CDR3 sequences, roughly 15% occurring once; the ten biggest clones make up 0.9% to 1.2%. Source: PBMCs from the stem cell graft donor, taken from the stem cell graft. Receptors were obtained from a human donor who donated a stem cell graft to a child with acute myeloid leukemia.

Only a few counts were recorded for this clonotype. The chain has TRBV5-1 and TRBJ2-1; 7 positions match TRBD2. The CDR3 contains 17 residues. Germline-derived CDR1 and CDR2 are SGHRS and YFSETQ. V lost 2 bases and J lost 6; bases outside the gene matches: 14. This CDR3 reads CASSFTSVGGTGNEQFF. In DNA form, the CDR3 reads TGCGCCAGCAGCTTCACGTCTGTGGGGGGGACCGGCAATGAGCAGTTCTTC.

The rearrangement joins TRBV5-1 to TRBJ2-2; 7 bases align to TRBD1. In germline, CDR1 is SGHRS, CDR2 YFSETQ. V lost 4 bases and J lost 4; bases outside the gene matches: 13. The CDR3 runs 17 residues. The DNA of the CDR3 is TGCGCCAGCAGCAAGGGACCCGGGACAGACCGCACCGGGGAGCTGTTTTTT. It is translated as CASSKGPGTDRTGELFF.

This clonotype was recorded many times. CDR3 region: CASSSIFTEDYEQYF. The CDR3 DNA sequence: TGTGCCAGCAGTTCCATTTTTACCGAAGACTACGAGCAGTACTTC. The chain carries TRBV27 and TRBJ2-7; unclear D gene. V was cut by 4 bases and J by 3 bases, with 16 bases left in between. The germline CDR1 and CDR2 sequences are MNHEY and SMNVEV (reference sequence). The CDR3 is made up of 15 amino acids.

Comments on this clonotype: A much larger clone differs by one base, so this may be a read error. The rearrangement links TRBV20-1 to TRBJ2-5, with 12 bases matching TRBD2. The CDR3 runs 15 residues. Germline V lookup: CDR1 DFQATT, CDR2 SNEGSKA (reference sequence). The CDR3 loop is CCALTSGGHQETQYF. DNA of the CDR3: TGCTGTGCTCTTACTAGCGGGGGGCATCAAGAGACCCAGTACTTC.

This clonotype was detected only a few times. The rearrangement uses TRBV20-1 and TRBJ1-2; D is possibly TRBD1 (5 bases). The CDR3 is 14 residues long. Germline assignment: CDR1 DFQATT and CDR2 SNEGSKA (reference sequence). Trimming removed 4 bases from V and 4 bases from J, with 16 bases in between. CDR3 sequence: CSAIDSRRAYGYTF. The CDR3 DNA reads as TGCAGTGCTATCGACAGCCGCCGGGCCTATGGCTACACCTTC.

V is TRBV9 and J is TRBJ2-7, with 10 positions matching TRBD1. V gave up 4 bases and J gave up 1 base; unmatched junction bases: 8. Germline lookup yields CDR1 SGDLS and CDR2 YYNGEE. The CDR3 runs to 16 residues. The CDR3 sequence: CASSPRGQGPSYEQYF. CDR3 nucleotides: TGTGCCAGCAGCCCTCGGGGACAGGGGCCGTCCTACGAGCAGTACTTC.

The V call is TRBV28, the J call TRBJ2-7; 7 nucleotides match TRBD2. Germline V lookup: CDR1 MDHEN, CDR2 SYDVKM. This CDR3 spans 15 amino acids. J was trimmed by 0 bases and V by 3 bases; bases with no gene match: 5. CDR3 coding DNA: TGTGCCAGCAGTTTGCGGGGGTCTAGCTCCTACGAGCAGTACGTC. Amino acid sequence: CASSLRGSSSYEQYV.

This clonotype was observed a few times. The chain combines TRBV20-1 with TRBJ2-7; possibly TRBD1 for D (5 bases). Between the trimmed V and J ends, which lost 5 bases and 4 bases, there was a span of 21 bases. The CDR3 length is 15 residues. Germline lookup yields CDR1 DFQATT and CDR2 SNEGSKA (reference sequence). CDR3 sequence (DNA): TGCAGTGCTGACAATAGGGCAGGGAAGAAGTACGAGCAGTACGTC. It yields the protein CSADNRAGKKYEQYV.

V gene TRBV30 combines with J gene TRBJ1-1; tentatively, D is TRBD1 (6 bases). V lost 8 bases and J 0 bases, leaving 13 bases between the germline ends. The CDR3 covers 13 residues. The germline V gene encodes CDR1 GTSNPN and CDR2 SVGIG (reference sequence). The CDR3 DNA reads TGTGCCGAAGGACAGCTTATGAACACTGAAGCTTTCTTT. Protein: CAEGQLMNTEAFF.

Turning to this clonotype: A much larger clone sits a single nucleotide away, making a read error possible. The CDR3 protein is CAISESEGGDTF. The CDR3 DNA follows: TGTGCCATCAGTGAGTCCGAAGGTGGCGACACCTTC. V gene TRBV10-3 combines with J gene TRBJ1-2; D not certain. Germline values: CDR1 ENHRY, CDR2 SYGVKD. The CDR3 loop spans 12 amino acids.

This clonotype was recorded a few times. This chain uses TRBV7-2 with TRBJ1-4; D uncertain. Germline V CDR1 and CDR2: SGHTA, FQGNSA. V was pared by 6 bases and J by 0 bases, with 11 bases between. There are 15 residues in the CDR3. The CDR3, as DNA: TGTGCCAGCAGAGACCCCTTTGCAACTAATGAAAAACTGTTTTTT. The encoded protein is CASRDPFATNEKLFF.

This clonotype was counted at least ten times. V and J are TRBV5-5 and TRBJ2-1; TRBD2 matches at 8 bases. Trimming cost V 6 bases and J 6 bases; bases outside gene matches: 8. The CDR3 runs to 14 residues. Germline loops: CDR1 SGHKS, CDR2 YYEKEE (reference sequence). The CDR3 DNA sequence: TGTGCCAGCATCCCAGCGGGGGCCCTCAATGAGCAGTTCTTC. It translates to CASIPAGALNEQFF.

In this sample, this clonotype turned up many times. The rearrangement links TRBV7-2 to TRBJ1-6; D remains unclear. The CDR3 is made up of 15 amino acids. Germline values: CDR1 SGHTA, CDR2 FQGNSA. V lost 2 bases, J lost 9 bases, and 14 bases lay in between. The CDR3 region has the DNA TGTGCCAGCAGCTTACAGTTAGAGGGTGGTTCACCCCTCCACTTT. Translation: CASSLQLEGGSPLHF.

In this sample, this clonotype turned up many times. The V gene is TRBV20-1, the J gene TRBJ2-1; 9 bases are a match to TRBD2. Looked up from germline, CDR1 is DFQATT and CDR2 is SNEGSKA (reference sequence). J was trimmed by 3 bases and V by 0 bases; bases with no gene match: 6. This CDR3 comprises 16 residues. The CDR3 bases are TGCAGTGCTAGAGATGGGCTAGCGGGACTCTACAATGAGCAGTTCTTC. Translated, it gives CSARDGLAGLYNEQFF.

The chain carries TRBV7-9 and TRBJ1-2, with D unresolved. The CDR3 is 15 residues long. V gave up 0 bases and J gave up 3 bases, with 11 bases separating them. Germline CDR1 reads SEHNR; CDR2 reads FQNEAQ (reference sequence). In DNA, the CDR3 is TGTGCCAGCAGCTTAGCCTTGCCAGCTGACTATGGCTACACCTTC. Residues: CASSLALPADYGYTF.

This clonotype was found a few times. This chain links TRBV5-1 with TRBJ2-7; D possibly corresponds to TRBD1 (5 bases). V dropped 0 bases and J dropped 3 bases, with 19 bases sitting between them. Per the germline V gene, CDR1 is SGHRS and CDR2 is YFSETQ. The CDR3 runs to 17 residues. CDR3 amino acids: CASSLAVNYQGIYEQYF. CDR3 DNA sequence: TGCGCCAGCAGCTTGGCCGTTAACTACCAGGGAATCTACGAGCAGTACTTC.

This clonotype has only a few counts. V usage is TRBV18 and J usage is TRBJ2-7; weak D call: TRBD2 (6 bases). The V end was cut by 3 bases, the J end by 2 bases, with 17 bases between. Germline CDR1 reads KGHSH; CDR2 reads LQKENI. The CDR3 has 16 amino acids. CDR3 nucleotide sequence: TGTGCCAGCTCACCCGTTGGAGGGACGGGAACCTACGAGCAGTACTTC. Translation gives CASSPVGGTGTYEQYF. The full variable domain, its missing parts supplied by reference TRBV18 and TRBJ2-7, is NAGVMQNPRHLVRRRGQEARLRCSPMKGHSHVYWYRQLPEEGLKFMVYLQKENIIDESGMPKERFSAEFPKEGPSILRIQQVVRGDSAAYFCASSPVGGTGTYEQYFGPGTRLTVT.

This clonotype was counted a few times. The chain joins TRBV28 to TRBJ2-1; 7 bases align to TRBD2. The CDR3 has 13 amino acids. The V gene's germline CDR1 is MDHEN and CDR2 SYDVKM. V lost 7 bases, J lost 6 bases, and 6 bases stayed unmatched. For the CDR3, the DNA is TGTGCCAGCACCGCCGGCGGGGGCAATGAGCAGTTCTTC. This translates into CASTAGGGNEQFF.

The table lists this clonotype with a few counts. V gene TRBV7-9 combines with J gene TRBJ2-1, with a possible D match to TRBD2 (5 bases). There are 17 residues in the CDR3. V dropped 0 bases and J dropped 4 bases, with 16 bases sitting between them. CDR1 SEHNR and CDR2 FQNEAQ come from the germline V gene (reference sequence). The CDR3 loop is CASSLAPSLRGYNEQFF. CDR3 coding DNA: TGTGCCAGCAGCTTAGCTCCGAGTCTGAGAGGGTACAATGAGCAGTTCTTC.

The genes are TRBV7-9 and TRBJ2-7; D tentatively fits TRBD1 or TRBD2 (6 bases each). This CDR3 spans 17 amino acids. Trimming removed 3 bases at V and 2 bases at J, with 20 bases between. CDR1 is SEHNR and CDR2 is FQNEAQ in the germline V gene (reference sequence). CDR3 residues: CASSFFRGQGLTYEQYF. The CDR3 DNA sequence: TGTGCCAGCAGCTTTTTCCGGGGGCAGGGGTTAACCTACGAGCAGTACTTC.

This clonotype has ten or more counts. The rearrangement joins TRBV20-1 to TRBJ2-7, with D possibly TRBD2 on 6 matching bases. The germline gives CDR1 DFQATT, CDR2 SNEGSKA (reference sequence). Trimming stripped 4 bases from V and 1 base from J, with 14 bases between. The CDR3 totals 14 residues. CDR3 residues: CSAIGQAGSYEQYF. In DNA form, the CDR3 reads TGCAGTGCTATTGGGCAGGCGGGGTCCTACGAGCAGTACTTC.

This clonotype appeared a few times. The chain recombines TRBV9 with TRBJ1-2; D gene ambiguous. Germline assignment: CDR1 SGDLS and CDR2 YYNGEE. The CDR3 runs 13 residues. Trimming cost V 4 bases and J 4 bases, with 11 bases left between them. CDR3 sequence (DNA): TGTGCCAGCAGCCCAACGGGCCTCTATGGCTACACCTTC. Amino acids: CASSPTGLYGYTF.

V is TRBV7-8 and J is TRBJ2-2, with 9 bases aligning to TRBD1. This CDR3 region has 19 residues. With 5 bases clipped from V and 1 base from J, the junction kept 14 bases outside the gene matches. The germline CDR1 and CDR2 sequences are SGHVS and FQNEAQ. The CDR3 reads CASSPIRTGVSQNTGELFF. The DNA for the CDR3 is TGTGCCAGCAGCCCCATTCGGACAGGGGTCTCCCAGAACACCGGGGAGCTGTTTTTT.

This sequence joins TRBV5-1 and TRBJ1-1; TRBD1 matches at 7 bases. V trimming: 4 bases; J trimming: 0 bases; junction bases outside the gene matches: 21. The CDR3 has 20 amino acids. Germline CDR1 reads SGHRS; CDR2 reads YFSETQ. The CDR3 region has the DNA TGCGCCAGCAGCCCGGGACAGAATCTTCAGCTTGGCATGATGAACACTGAAGCTTTCTTT. This gives the protein CASSPGQNLQLGMMNTEAFF. Supplemented by reference TRBV5-1 and TRBJ1-1, the full variable domain reads KAGVTQTPRYLIKTRGQQVTLSCSPISGHRSVSWYQQTPGQGLQFLFEYFSETQRNKGNFPGRFSGRQFSNSRSEMNVSTLELGDSALYLCASSPGQNLQLGMMNTEAFFGQGTRLTVV.

The chain has TRBV7-2 and TRBJ1-1; D uncertain. The CDR3 runs to 13 residues. Trimming removed 7 bases at V and 2 bases at J, with 11 bases between. Germline CDR1 and CDR2: SGHTA and FQGNSA. CDR3 residues: CASIRDGNTEAFF. Here the CDR3 DNA reads TGTGCCAGCATTAGAGACGGTAACACTGAAGCTTTCTTT.

This clonotype came up many times. Here the CDR3 DNA reads TGCAGTGCTTCGCAGGGTTCTTCGTATTCACCCCTCCACTTT. As protein: CSASQGSSYSPLHF. The chain is built from TRBV20-1 and TRBJ1-6; possibly TRBD1 for D (5 bases). In germline, CDR1 is DFQATT, CDR2 SNEGSKA (reference sequence). The CDR3 has 14 amino acids. Trimming took off 5 bases at V and 8 bases at J, with 16 bases between the two ends.

This chain's CDR3 is CASKPNELLYGYTF. In DNA, the CDR3 is TGCGCCAGCAAGCCCAACGAGCTACTTTATGGCTACACCTTC. The chain is built from TRBV5-1 and TRBJ1-2, with D unclear. The CDR3 spans 14 residues. V was pared by 6 bases and J by 5 bases, with 17 bases between. The germline gives CDR1 SGHRS, CDR2 YFSETQ.

There are many counts of this clonotype. This chain joins TRBV20-1 and TRBJ1-2, with D possibly matching TRBD1 (5 bases). This CDR3 has 15 amino acids. CDR1 and CDR2 from the germline V gene are DFQATT and SNEGSKA (reference sequence). V lost 5 bases and J lost 4, with 20 bases in between. The CDR3: CSAVTPGGVGYGYTF. Written as DNA, the CDR3 is TGCAGTGCTGTAACCCCCGGGGGAGTCGGCTATGGCTACACCTTC.

The sample holds many counts of this clonotype. The chain recombines TRBV20-1 with TRBJ1-1; D is unresolved. CDR1 and CDR2 from the germline V gene are DFQATT and SNEGSKA (reference sequence). CDR3 length: 13 residues. The V end lost 2 bases, the J end lost 8 bases, and 15 bases lay between the germline ends. The CDR3 nucleotides are TGCAGTGCTAGATTGGCCGGGCGCCAAGAAGCTTTCTTT. It codes for CSARLAGRQEAFF.

CDR3 residues: CATEQGVYGYTF. DNA for the CDR3: TGTGCCACCGAACAGGGGGTCTATGGCTACACCTTC. The V call is TRBV28, the J call TRBJ1-2, with 8 bases identical to TRBD1. CDR3 length equals 12 residues. Germline V CDR1 and CDR2: MDHEN, SYDVKM. The ends lost 10 bases at V and 4 bases at J; junction bases unmatched: 5.